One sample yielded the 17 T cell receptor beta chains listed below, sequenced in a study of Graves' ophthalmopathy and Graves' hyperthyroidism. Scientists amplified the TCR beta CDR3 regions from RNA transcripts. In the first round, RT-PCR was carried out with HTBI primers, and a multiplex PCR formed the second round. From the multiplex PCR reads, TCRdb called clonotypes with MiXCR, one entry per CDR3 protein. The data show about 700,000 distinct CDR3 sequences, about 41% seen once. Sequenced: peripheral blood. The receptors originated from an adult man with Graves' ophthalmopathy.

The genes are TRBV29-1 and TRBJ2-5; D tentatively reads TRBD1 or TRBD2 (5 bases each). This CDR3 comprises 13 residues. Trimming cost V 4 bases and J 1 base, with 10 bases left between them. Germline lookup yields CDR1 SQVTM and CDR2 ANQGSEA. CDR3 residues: CSVGGVGQETQYF. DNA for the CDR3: TGCAGCGTTGGAGGGGTGGGCCAAGAGACCCAGTACTTC.

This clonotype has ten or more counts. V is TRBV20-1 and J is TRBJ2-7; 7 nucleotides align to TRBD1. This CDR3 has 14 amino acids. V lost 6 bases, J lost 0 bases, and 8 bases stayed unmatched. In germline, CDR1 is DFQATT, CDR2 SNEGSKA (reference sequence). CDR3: CSAPFRDSSYEQYF. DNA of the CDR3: TGCAGTGCCCCCTTCCGGGACAGCTCCTACGAGCAGTACTTC.

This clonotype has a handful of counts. The CDR3 protein is CASSQVGATDTQYF. DNA for the CDR3: TGTGCCAGCAGCCAGGTCGGGGCCACAGATACGCAGTATTTT. The chain couples TRBV14 to TRBJ2-3; D may be TRBD1 or TRBD2 (5 bases each). Germline V gives CDR1 SGHDN, CDR2 FVKESK. V lost 3 bases, J lost 2 bases, and 9 bases lay in between. This CDR3 region has 14 residues. The full variable domain, rest sourced from reference TRBV14 and TRBJ2-3, is EAGVTQFPSHSVIEKGQTVTLRCDPISGHDNLYWYRRVMGKEIKFLLHFVKESKQDESGMPNNRFLAERTGGTYSTLKVQPAELEDSGVYFCASSQVGATDTQYFGPGTRLTVL.

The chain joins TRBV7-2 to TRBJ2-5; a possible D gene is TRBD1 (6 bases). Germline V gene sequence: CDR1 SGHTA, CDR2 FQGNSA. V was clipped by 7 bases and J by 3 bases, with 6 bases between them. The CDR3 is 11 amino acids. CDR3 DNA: TGTGCCAGCAACAGGGAAGAGACCCAGTACTTC. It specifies CASNREETQYF.

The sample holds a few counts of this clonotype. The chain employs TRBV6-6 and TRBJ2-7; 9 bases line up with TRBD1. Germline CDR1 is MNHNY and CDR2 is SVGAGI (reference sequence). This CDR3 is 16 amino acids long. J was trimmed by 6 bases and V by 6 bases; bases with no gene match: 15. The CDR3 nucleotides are TGTGCCAGCAGAATAACCGGGACAGGGTTAATGGGCGAGCAGTACTTC. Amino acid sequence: CASRITGTGLMGEQYF.

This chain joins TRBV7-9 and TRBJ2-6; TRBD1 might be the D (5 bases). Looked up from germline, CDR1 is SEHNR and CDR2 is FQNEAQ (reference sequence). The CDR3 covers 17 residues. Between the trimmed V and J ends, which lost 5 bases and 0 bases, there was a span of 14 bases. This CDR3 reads CASSPGAPPSGANVLTF. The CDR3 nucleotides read TGTGCCAGCAGCCCTGGGGCGCCTCCCTCTGGGGCCAACGTCCTGACTTTC.

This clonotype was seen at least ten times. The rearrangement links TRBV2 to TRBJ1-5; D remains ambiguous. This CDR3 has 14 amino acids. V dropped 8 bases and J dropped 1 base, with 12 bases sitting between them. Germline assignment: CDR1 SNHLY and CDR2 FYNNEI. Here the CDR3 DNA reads TGTGCCAGCCCCCTCACAGCGAGCAATCAGCCCCAGCATTTT. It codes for CASPLTASNQPQHF.

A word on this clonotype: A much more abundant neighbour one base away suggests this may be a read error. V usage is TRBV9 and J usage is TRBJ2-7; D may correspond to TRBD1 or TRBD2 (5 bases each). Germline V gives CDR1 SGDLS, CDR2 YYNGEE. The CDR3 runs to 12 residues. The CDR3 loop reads CVSSADSGEQYF. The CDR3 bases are TGTGTCAGCAGCGCAGACAGCGGCGAGCAGTACTTC.

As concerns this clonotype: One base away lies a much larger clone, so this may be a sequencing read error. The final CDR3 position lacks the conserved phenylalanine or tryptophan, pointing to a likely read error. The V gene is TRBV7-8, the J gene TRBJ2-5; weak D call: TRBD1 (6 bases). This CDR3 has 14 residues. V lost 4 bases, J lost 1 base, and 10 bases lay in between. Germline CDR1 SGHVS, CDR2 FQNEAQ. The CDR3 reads CASSSGTRQETQYC. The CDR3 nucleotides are TGTGCCAGCAGCTCAGGGACACGCCAAGAGACCCAGTACTGC.

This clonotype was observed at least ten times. This CDR3 is CASSHIGTKHGYTF. The CDR3 nucleotides read TGCGCCAGCAGCCATATCGGGACAAAACATGGCTACACCTTC. The chain carries TRBV4-3 and TRBJ1-2; D is possibly TRBD1 (6 bases). Germline-derived CDR1 and CDR2 are LGHNA and YSLEER. V lost 3 bases, J lost 6 bases, and 14 bases lay in between. This CDR3 comprises 14 residues.

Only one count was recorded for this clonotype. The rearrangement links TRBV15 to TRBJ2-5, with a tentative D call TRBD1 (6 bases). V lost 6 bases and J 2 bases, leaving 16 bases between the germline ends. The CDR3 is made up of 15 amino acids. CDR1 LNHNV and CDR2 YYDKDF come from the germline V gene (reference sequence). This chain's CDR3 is CATRAQGQWQETQYF. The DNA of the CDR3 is TGTGCCACCAGGGCCCAAGGACAGTGGCAAGAGACCCAGTACTTC.

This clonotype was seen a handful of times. The CDR3 nucleotides are TGCAGCGTTGAAGGGGGGGGTGGAAACACCTTC. Its protein product is CSVEGGGGNTF. V usage is TRBV29-1 and J usage is TRBJ1-2; maybe TRBD1 (5 bases). Looked up from germline, CDR1 is SQVTM and CDR2 is ANQGSEA. Trimming left V 1 base short and J 12 bases short, with 12 bases between. This CDR3 is built from 11 residues.

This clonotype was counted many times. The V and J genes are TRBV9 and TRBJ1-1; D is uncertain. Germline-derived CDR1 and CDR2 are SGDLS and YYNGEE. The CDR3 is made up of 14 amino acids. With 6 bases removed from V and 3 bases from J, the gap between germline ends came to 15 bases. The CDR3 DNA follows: TGTGCCAGCACGGCTGGAGGGCACGACACTGAAGCTTTCTTT. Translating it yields CASTAGGHDTEAFF.

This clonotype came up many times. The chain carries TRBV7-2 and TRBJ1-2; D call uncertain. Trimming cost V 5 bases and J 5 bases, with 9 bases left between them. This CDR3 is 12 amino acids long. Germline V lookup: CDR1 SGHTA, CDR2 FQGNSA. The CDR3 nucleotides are TGTGCCAGCAGCGTCACTCTGTATGGCTACACCTTC. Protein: CASSVTLYGYTF.

CDR3 coding DNA: TGTGCCAGCACCCCCTGGGGCAGGGGGTGGCTAGCCTACAACTCCTACGAGCAGTACTTC. Translation: CASTPWGRGWLAYNSYEQYF. The chain uses TRBV25-1 and TRBJ2-7; 7 nucleotides line up with TRBD1. The J segment lost 0 bases and the V segment lost 7 bases, leaving 24 bases of the junction unmatched. Germline loops: CDR1 MGHDK, CDR2 SYGVNS. The CDR3 runs 20 residues.

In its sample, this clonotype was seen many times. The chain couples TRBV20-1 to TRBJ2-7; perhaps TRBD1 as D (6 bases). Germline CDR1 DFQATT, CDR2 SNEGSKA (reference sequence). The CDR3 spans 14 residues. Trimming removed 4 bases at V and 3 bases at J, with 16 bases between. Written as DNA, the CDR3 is TGCAGTGCTAAGGGGGTGCCAGGGGACTACGAGCAGTACTTC. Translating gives CSAKGVPGDYEQYF.

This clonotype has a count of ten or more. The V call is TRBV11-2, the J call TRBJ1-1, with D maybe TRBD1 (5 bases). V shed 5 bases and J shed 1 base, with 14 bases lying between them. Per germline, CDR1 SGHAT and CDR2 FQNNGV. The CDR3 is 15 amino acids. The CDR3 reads CASSSSRGTNTEAFF. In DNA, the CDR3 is TGTGCCAGCAGCAGTTCACGGGGGACGAACACTGAAGCTTTCTTT.